The 16 T cell receptor beta chains below come from one sample, sequenced in a study of blood T cell repertoires in COVID-19. Generated by immunoSEQ multiplex PCR, the TCRdb table keeps only in-frame clones and is missing some. Of 90,000 to 150,000 clones in the sample, around 64% were seen once. Sequenced material: peripheral blood. The source of these receptors is a human donor with acute or convalescent COVID-19. The donor label of this sample is uncertain.

The J gene is TRBJ1-4, the V gene TRBV5-5; D gene unclear. This CDR3 spans 15 amino acids. Looked up from germline, CDR1 is SGHKS and CDR2 is YYEKEE (reference sequence). Trimming took off 4 bases at V and 4 bases at J, with 14 bases between the two ends. CDR3 protein: CASSGLQYGNEKLFF. CDR3 nucleotide sequence: TGTGCCAGCAGCGGATTACAGTATGGTAATGAAAAACTGTTTTTT.

The J gene is TRBJ1-3, the V gene TRBV18, with 8 positions matching TRBD1. CDR3 length: 18 residues. Germline CDR1 and CDR2: KGHSH and LQKENI. V gave up 3 bases and J gave up 1 base; unmatched junction bases: 11. The CDR3 DNA sequence: TGTGCCAGCTCACCGCAGACCAGGACAGGGCATTCTGGAAACACCATATATTTT. Amino acids: CASSPQTRTGHSGNTIYF. Combining the CDR3 with reference TRBV18 and TRBJ1-3 gives the whole variable domain NAGVMQNPRHLVRRRGQEARLRCSPMKGHSHVYWYRQLPEEGLKFMVYLQKENIIDESGMPKERFSAEFPKEGPSILRIQQVVRGDSAAYFCASSPQTRTGHSGNTIYFGEGSWLTVV.

The rearrangement joins TRBV25-1 to TRBJ2-3; tentatively, D is TRBD1 (6 bases). This CDR3 comprises 15 residues. The germline V gene encodes CDR1 MGHDK and CDR2 SYGVNS. Deletions cut 5 bases from V and 4 bases from J, with 16 bases between. CDR3 sequence: CASSQQGVRADTQYF. The DNA for the CDR3 is TGTGCCAGCAGTCAACAGGGAGTTCGGGCAGATACGCAGTATTTT.

This chain uses TRBV5-1 with TRBJ2-3, with D possibly matching TRBD2 (6 bases). The germline V gene has CDR1 SGHRS and CDR2 YFSETQ. V was pared by 4 bases and J by 6 bases, with 12 bases between. CDR3 length: 13 amino acids. The CDR3 nucleotides are TGCGCCAGCAGCCGGCGCGGGGAGGATACGCAGTATTTT. This gives the protein CASSRRGEDTQYF. The entire variable domain, with the rest obtained from reference TRBV5-1 and TRBJ2-3, is as follows: KAGVTQTPRYLIKTRGQQVTLSCSPISGHRSVSWYQQTPGQGLQFLFEYFSETQRNKGNFPGRFSGRQFSNSRSEMNVSTLELGDSALYLCASSRRGEDTQYFGPGTRLTVL.

This clone was recorded a few times. V usage is TRBV11-2 and J usage is TRBJ1-2; D possibly corresponds to TRBD1 (5 bases). Germline V gene lookup returns CDR1 SGHAT and CDR2 FQNNGV. Trimming cost V 1 base and J 2 bases, with 14 bases left between them. This CDR3 comprises 16 residues. This CDR3 is CASSLAVGRVNYGYTF. CDR3 bases: TGTGCCAGCAGCTTAGCGGTTGGCAGGGTGAACTATGGCTACACCTTC. Full variable domain (missing parts from reference TRBV11-2 and TRBJ1-2): EAGVAQSPRYKIIEKRQSVAFWCNPISGHATLYWYQQILGQGPKLLIQFQNNGVVDDSQLPKDRFSAERLKGVDSTLKIQPAKLEDSAVYLCASSLAVGRVNYGYTFGSGTRLTVV.

This sequence joins TRBV2 and TRBJ1-5, with D maybe TRBD1 (6 bases). Per the germline V gene, CDR1 is SNHLY and CDR2 is FYNNEI. V shed 4 bases and J shed 7 bases, with 14 bases lying between them. The CDR3 consists of 14 residues. CDR3 amino acids: CASSGEGGRQPQHF. For the CDR3, the DNA is TGTGCCAGCAGTGGAGAGGGGGGGAGGCAGCCCCAGCATTTT.

CDR3 coding DNA: TGTGCCAGCCGTAGGACAGGGGATCGTGAGCAGTACTTC. This encodes CASRRTGDREQYF. The V call is TRBV6-5, the J call TRBJ2-7, with 9 positions matching TRBD1. This CDR3 is 13 amino acids long. Per germline, CDR1 MNHEY and CDR2 SVGAGI. Losses at the gene ends were 8 bases for V and 7 bases for J; bases not matched to a gene: 9.

V and J are TRBV24-1 and TRBJ1-2; 12 bases agree with TRBD1. The CDR3 runs to 18 residues. In germline, CDR1 is KGHDR, CDR2 SFDVKD. Losses at the gene ends were 0 bases for V and 6 bases for J; bases not matched to a gene: 10. The CDR3 protein is CATSDLPGTGGAVDGYTF. The CDR3 coding sequence is TGTGCCACCAGTGATTTGCCCGGGACAGGGGGCGCGGTGGATGGCTACACCTTC.

This chain joins TRBV28 and TRBJ2-7, with no clear D. The CDR3 sequence is 11 residues long. The V end lost 8 bases, the J end lost 6 bases, and 11 bases lay between the germline ends. Germline V gives CDR1 MDHEN, CDR2 SYDVKM. CDR3 residues: CASGTDREQYF. DNA of the CDR3: TGTGCCAGCGGCACCGATCGCGAGCAGTACTTC.

J is TRBJ2-7 and V is TRBV5-6; 7 nucleotides agree with TRBD1. The CDR3 runs to 14 residues. Germline assignment: CDR1 SGHDT and CDR2 YYEEEE. Trimming cost V 0 bases and J 4 bases; bases outside gene matches: 4. This CDR3 reads CASSLVGGLYEQYF. As DNA, the CDR3 is TGTGCCAGCAGCTTGGTAGGGGGCTTGTACGAGCAGTACTTC.

The chain joins TRBV24-1 to TRBJ2-3, with a tentative D call TRBD2 (6 bases). The germline gives CDR1 KGHDR, CDR2 SFDVKD. V lost 5 bases and J 3 bases, leaving 8 bases between the germline ends. The CDR3 consists of 13 residues. This CDR3 reads CATSARETDTQYF. The CDR3, as DNA: TGTGCCACCAGTGCCCGGGAGACAGATACGCAGTATTTT.

The chain carries TRBV4-2 and TRBJ1-1; 8 bases are a match to TRBD1. Per the germline V gene, CDR1 is LGHNA and CDR2 is YNFKEQ. This CDR3 comprises 16 residues. J gave up 1 base and V 4 bases, and 8 bases lay outside the gene matches. The CDR3 DNA follows: TGTGCCAGCAGCCCATGGACAGGGAGCCCGAACACTGAAGCTTTCTTT. Its protein is CASSPWTGSPNTEAFF.

V and J are TRBV4-1 and TRBJ2-2; D not certain. Per the germline V gene, CDR1 is MGHRA and CDR2 is YSYEKL. This CDR3 comprises 14 residues. Trimming pared 5 bases from V and 3 bases from J, leaving 10 bases between. The CDR3 nucleotides are TGCGCCAGCAGCTTACAGCACCACACCGGGGAGCTGTTTTTT. Translating it yields CASSLQHHTGELFF.

The J gene is TRBJ1-1, the V gene TRBV6-5; D might be TRBD1 (5 bases). The CDR3 runs to 16 residues. The V end was cut by 2 bases, the J end by 4 bases, with 17 bases between. CDR1 is MNHEY and CDR2 is SVGAGI in the germline V gene. CDR3 DNA: TGTGCCAGCAGTTACCGCTTTTCGGGGGGAAGCACTGAAGCTTTCTTT. This gives the protein CASSYRFSGGSTEAFF.

In DNA form, the CDR3 reads TGTGCTAGTGGTTCGCGGGGCCTCGGGGGGACCTACAATGAGCAGTTCTTC. It codes for CASGSRGLGGTYNEQFF. The rearrangement links TRBV12-5 to TRBJ2-1; 7 nucleotides line up with TRBD2. CDR1 LGHNT and CDR2 FRNRAP come from the germline V gene. The ends lost 4 bases at V and 2 bases at J; junction bases unmatched: 11. The CDR3 consists of 17 residues. Filled out from reference TRBV12-5 and TRBJ2-1, the complete variable domain reads DARVTQTPRHKVTEMGQEVTMRCQPILGHNTVFWYRQTMMQGLELLAYFRNRAPLDDSGMPKDRFSAEMPDATLATLKIQPSEPRDSAVYFCASGSRGLGGTYNEQFFGPGTRLTVL.

V and J are TRBV19 and TRBJ2-2; D is possibly TRBD2 (6 bases). The CDR3 runs to 14 residues. V shed 3 bases and J shed 4 bases, with 9 bases lying between them. The germline V gene encodes CDR1 LNHDA and CDR2 SQIVND (reference sequence). Written as DNA, the CDR3 is TGTGCCAGTAGTATGTGGCGGGGCACCGGGGAGCTGTTTTTT. The encoded protein is CASSMWRGTGELFF.